This T cell receptor beta chain originates from a study of low-dose radiotherapy and immunotherapy resistance in tumors. Time point given: before trial treatment. First-strand cDNA used TRAV- and TRBV-specific primers, covering alpha and beta chains. The PCR that amplified TCRs ran for about 20 cycles, relying on a constant-region primer and a V-primer adapter. Using its own MiXCR run on the reads, TCRdb lists one record per CDR3 protein. The sample lists about 71,000 distinct CDR3 sequences, about a third occurring once. V lost 6 bases and J lost 8, with 10 bases in between. The CDR3 runs 11 residues. CDR1 is MDHEN and CDR2 is SYDVKM in the germline V gene. This clonotype was seen a few times.

The material sequenced was PBMCs, taken before treatment. The TCR comes from a female donor with ovarian cancer. The J gene is TRBJ1-2, the V gene TRBV28; D is unclear. CDR3 DNA: TGTGCCAGCAGCACCGGTGGGGGCTACACCTTC. This codes for CASSTGGGYTF.